A selection of T cell receptor beta chains follows, all from one sample in a study of blood T cell repertoires in COVID-19. Produced via immunoSEQ multiplex PCR; TCRdb's table is partial and in-frame only. This sample has 40,000 to 45,000 clones, with over 70% found just once. Sequenced: peripheral blood. The receptors here all came from a woman over 75 with acute or convalescent COVID-19. Each CDR3 is given without its conserved first and last residue. Each record gives: CDR3 protein, V gene, clone size, D gene, J gene. A D gene is named only where the DNA matches it firmly. Clone size is given for some rows only: seen once, a few or many times, or a class if the clone is expanded.

cdr3_aa: ASSYQGQGAHYGYT
v_call: TRBV27
clone_size: .
d_call: TRBD1
j_call: TRBJ1-2

cdr3_aa: ASRQVRC
v_call: TRBV27
clone_size: .
d_call: .
j_call: TRBJ2-7

cdr3_aa: ASSLSSRETQY
v_call: TRBV7-3
clone_size: .
d_call: .
j_call: TRBJ2-5

cdr3_aa: ASSPRRGISTNEQF
v_call: TRBV4-2
clone_size: .
d_call: .
j_call: TRBJ2-1

cdr3_aa: ASSQATNYYEQY
v_call: TRBV4-3
clone_size: .
d_call: .
j_call: TRBJ2-7

cdr3_aa: ASSRAGTGYGYT
v_call: TRBV7-9
clone_size: .
d_call: .
j_call: TRBJ1-2

cdr3_aa: ALEGTSGSNEQF
v_call: TRBV7-9
clone_size: .
d_call: TRBD2
j_call: TRBJ2-1

cdr3_aa: ASSLGLTGEQY
v_call: TRBV6-5
clone_size: .
d_call: .
j_call: TRBJ2-7

cdr3_aa: ASSKGLEVQLF
v_call: TRBV12-3/TRBV12-4
clone_size: .
d_call: .
j_call: TRBJ1-4

cdr3_aa: ASSRDSYEQY
v_call: TRBV2
clone_size: once
d_call: TRBD1
j_call: TRBJ2-7

cdr3_aa: ASSTAGLALNTQY
v_call: TRBV5-8
clone_size: once
d_call: TRBD2
j_call: TRBJ2-3

cdr3_aa: ASSVGIGSGGYT
v_call: TRBV9
clone_size: few
d_call: .
j_call: TRBJ1-2

cdr3_aa: ASSPHEDEKLF
v_call: TRBV6-2/TRBV6-3
clone_size: .
d_call: .
j_call: TRBJ1-4

cdr3_aa: ASSPPLSGANVLT
v_call: TRBV3-1/TRBV3-2
clone_size: .
d_call: .
j_call: TRBJ2-6

cdr3_aa: ASSPPGSSYEQY
v_call: TRBV18
clone_size: .
d_call: .
j_call: TRBJ2-7

cdr3_aa: ASSLNPQKNTEAF
v_call: TRBV7-3
clone_size: .
d_call: .
j_call: TRBJ1-1

cdr3_aa: ASSFAISYEQY
v_call: TRBV27
clone_size: .
d_call: .
j_call: TRBJ2-7

cdr3_aa: ASSDRSFEAF
v_call: TRBV6-1
clone_size: .
d_call: .
j_call: TRBJ1-1

cdr3_aa: ASSLSTADKGYT
v_call: TRBV5-1
clone_size: .
d_call: .
j_call: TRBJ1-2

cdr3_aa: ASSLRVGMAF
v_call: TRBV7-8
clone_size: .
d_call: .
j_call: TRBJ1-1

cdr3_aa: ASSTGSNSPLH
v_call: TRBV10-1
clone_size: .
d_call: .
j_call: TRBJ1-6

cdr3_aa: ASSRWGVAYGYT
v_call: TRBV7-2
clone_size: .
d_call: .
j_call: TRBJ1-2

cdr3_aa: ASSLRSGDSYNEQF
v_call: TRBV5-1
clone_size: many
d_call: TRBD2
j_call: TRBJ2-1

cdr3_aa: ASSPSGTRNTEAF
v_call: TRBV3-1/TRBV3-2
clone_size: .
d_call: .
j_call: TRBJ1-1

cdr3_aa: ASSQVIRPGGDEQF
v_call: TRBV4-1
clone_size: .
d_call: .
j_call: TRBJ2-1

cdr3_aa: ASNQAGGTPYEQY
v_call: TRBV7-9
clone_size: .
d_call: TRBD2
j_call: TRBJ2-7

cdr3_aa: ASSRYRGQQY
v_call: TRBV12-3/TRBV12-4
clone_size: .
d_call: TRBD1
j_call: TRBJ2-7

cdr3_aa: ASSLREGDEQY
v_call: TRBV27
clone_size: .
d_call: TRBD2
j_call: TRBJ2-7

cdr3_aa: AISESFQAVQY
v_call: TRBV10-3
clone_size: .
d_call: .
j_call: TRBJ2-4

cdr3_aa: ASGLVPGNTEAF
v_call: TRBV12-5
clone_size: .
d_call: .
j_call: TRBJ1-1

cdr3_aa: ASSYWDSEKLF
v_call: TRBV6-6
clone_size: once
d_call: TRBD1
j_call: TRBJ1-4

cdr3_aa: ATSGRYGEQY
v_call: TRBV15
clone_size: .
d_call: .
j_call: TRBJ2-7

cdr3_aa: SVETPPLGYGYT
v_call: TRBV29-1
clone_size: .
d_call: .
j_call: TRBJ1-2

cdr3_aa: ASSVYNTGELF
v_call: TRBV5-6
clone_size: few
d_call: .
j_call: TRBJ2-2

cdr3_aa: ASSYPPRYNEQF
v_call: TRBV6-5
clone_size: .
d_call: .
j_call: TRBJ2-1

cdr3_aa: SAEATGLNTEAF
v_call: TRBV29-1
clone_size: .
d_call: TRBD1
j_call: TRBJ1-1

cdr3_aa: ASGRQGLFCQPQH
v_call: TRBV5-7
clone_size: .
d_call: .
j_call: TRBJ1-5

cdr3_aa: ASTPAYQGSGANVLT
v_call: TRBV6-2/TRBV6-3
clone_size: .
d_call: .
j_call: TRBJ2-6

cdr3_aa: AWSTSWTGNLNSPLH
v_call: TRBV30
clone_size: .
d_call: TRBD1
j_call: TRBJ1-6

cdr3_aa: ASSQPTSGGDQAF
v_call: TRBV4-2
clone_size: .
d_call: .
j_call: TRBJ1-1

cdr3_aa: ASSLAGRPSYNEQF
v_call: TRBV5-1
clone_size: .
d_call: TRBD2
j_call: TRBJ2-1